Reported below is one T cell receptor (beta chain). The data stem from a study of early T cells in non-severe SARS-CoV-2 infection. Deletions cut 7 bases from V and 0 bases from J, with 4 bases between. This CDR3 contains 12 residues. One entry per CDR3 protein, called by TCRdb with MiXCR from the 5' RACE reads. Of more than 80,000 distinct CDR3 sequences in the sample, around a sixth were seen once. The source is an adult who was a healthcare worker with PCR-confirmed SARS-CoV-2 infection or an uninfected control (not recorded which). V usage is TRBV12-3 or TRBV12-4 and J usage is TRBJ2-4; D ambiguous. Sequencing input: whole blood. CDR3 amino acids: CASTLAKNIQYF. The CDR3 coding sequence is TGTGCCAGCACCTTAGCCAAAAACATTCAGTACTTC.